This TCR beta chain originates from a study of human T cells and chemical hapten exposure. The wider study: Patches that contained 0.01% DPC were applied to the upper back and read at 6 days.

Trimming removed 7 bases from V and 4 bases from J, with 8 bases in between. The length of the CDR3 is 11 residues. Germline CDR1 reads SNHLY; CDR2 reads FYNNEI. Time point in this sample: patch test 3, about 24 weeks after DPC sensitization. Treatment specified: therapeutic diphenylcyclopropenone sensitization with weekly scalp DPC. Comments on this clonotype: The antigen is unknown.

General study points: No shift was seen in TCRs above 1 in 1000 frequency with DPC sensitization.

TCRdb redid the calling of the RACE reads with MiXCR, one entry per CDR3 protein. The repertoire consists of more than 85,000 distinct CDR3 sequences, with around 34% occurring once and the leading ten covering less than 3%. The sequenced sample was whole blood, obtained in connection with sensitization to the hapten diphenylcyclopropenone (DPC). The J gene is TRBJ2-7, the V gene TRBV2, with D perhaps matching TRBD1 or TRBD2 (5 bases each). The sequence came from a man aged 40-55 years with alopecia areata. Some clones in this sample may be carry-over from other donors' samples. In DNA, the CDR3 is TGTGCCAGCATGGGGGAATACGAGCAGTACTTC. It encodes CASMGEYEQYF. The full variable domain, with the rest looked up from reference TRBV2 and TRBJ2-7, is EPEVTQTPSHQVTQMGQEVILRCVPISNHLYFYWYRQILGQKVEFLVSFYNNEISEKSEIFDDQFSVERPDGSNFTLKIRSTKLEDSAMYFCASMGEYEQYFGPGTRLTVT.